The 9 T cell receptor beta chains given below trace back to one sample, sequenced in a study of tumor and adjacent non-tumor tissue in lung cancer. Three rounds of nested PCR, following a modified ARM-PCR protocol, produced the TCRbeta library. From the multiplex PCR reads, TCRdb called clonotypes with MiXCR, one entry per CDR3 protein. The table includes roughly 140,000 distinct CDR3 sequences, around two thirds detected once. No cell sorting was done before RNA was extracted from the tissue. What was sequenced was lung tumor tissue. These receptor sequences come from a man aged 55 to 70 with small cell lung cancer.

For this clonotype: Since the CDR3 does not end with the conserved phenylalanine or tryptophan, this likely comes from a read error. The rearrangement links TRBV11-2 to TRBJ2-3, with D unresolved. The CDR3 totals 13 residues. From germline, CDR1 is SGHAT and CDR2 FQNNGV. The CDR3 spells CDSSLESPNTQYI. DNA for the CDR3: TGTGACAGCAGCTTAGAATCACCAAATACGCAGTATATT.

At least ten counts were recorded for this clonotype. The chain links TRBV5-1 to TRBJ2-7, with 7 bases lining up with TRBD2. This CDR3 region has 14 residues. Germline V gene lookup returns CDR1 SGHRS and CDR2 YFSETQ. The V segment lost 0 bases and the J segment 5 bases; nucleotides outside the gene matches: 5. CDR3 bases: TGCGCCAGCAGCTTGGGGCGGGAGTTCCACGAGCAGTACTTC. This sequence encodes CASSLGREFHEQYF. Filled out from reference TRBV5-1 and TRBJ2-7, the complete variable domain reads KAGVTQTPRYLIKTRGQQVTLSCSPISGHRSVSWYQQTPGQGLQFLFEYFSETQRNKGNFPGRFSGRQFSNSRSEMNVSTLELGDSALYLCASSLGREFHEQYFGPGTRLTVT.

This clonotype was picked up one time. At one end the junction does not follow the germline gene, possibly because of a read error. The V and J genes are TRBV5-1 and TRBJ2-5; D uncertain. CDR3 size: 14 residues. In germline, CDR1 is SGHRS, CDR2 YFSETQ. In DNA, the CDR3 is TGCTCCAGCAGCTTGGGGAAAGCACAAGAGACCCAGTACTTC. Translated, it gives CSSSLGKAQETQYF.

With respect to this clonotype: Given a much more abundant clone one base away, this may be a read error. Written as DNA, the CDR3 is TGTGCCTTCAGTGGGGGCCGAGAGACCCAGTACTTC. As protein: CAFSGGRETQYF. The V call is TRBV10-3, the J call TRBJ2-5, with D maybe TRBD1 (6 bases). CDR3 length equals 12 residues. CDR1 and CDR2 (germline): ENHRY, SYGVKD.

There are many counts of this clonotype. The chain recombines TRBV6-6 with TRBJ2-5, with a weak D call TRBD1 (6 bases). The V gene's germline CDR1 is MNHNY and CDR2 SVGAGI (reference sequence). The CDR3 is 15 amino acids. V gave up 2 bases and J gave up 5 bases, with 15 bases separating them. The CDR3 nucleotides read TGTGCCAGCAGTTACGGGCAGGGGTTGGTGGAGACCCAGTACTTC. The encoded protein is CASSYGQGLVETQYF.

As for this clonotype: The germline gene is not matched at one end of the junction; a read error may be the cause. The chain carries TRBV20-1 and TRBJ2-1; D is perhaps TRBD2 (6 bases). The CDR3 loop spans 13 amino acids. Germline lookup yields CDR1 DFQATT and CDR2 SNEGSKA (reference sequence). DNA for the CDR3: TGCAATGCTAACGGGAGCTCCTACAATGAGCAGTTCTTC. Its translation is CNANGSSYNEQFF.

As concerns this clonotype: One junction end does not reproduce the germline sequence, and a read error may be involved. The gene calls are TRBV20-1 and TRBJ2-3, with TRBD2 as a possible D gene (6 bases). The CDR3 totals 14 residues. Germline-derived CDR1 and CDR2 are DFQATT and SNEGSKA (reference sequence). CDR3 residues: CNAQEAGPTDTQYF. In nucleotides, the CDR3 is TGCAATGCTCAGGAGGCGGGACCGACAGATACGCAGTATTTT.

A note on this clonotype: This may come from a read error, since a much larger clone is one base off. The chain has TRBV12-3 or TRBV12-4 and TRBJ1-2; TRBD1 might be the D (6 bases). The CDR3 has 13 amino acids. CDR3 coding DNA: TGTACCAGCAGTTTAGGCAGGGGAAGCGGCTACACCTTC. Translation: CTSSLGRGSGYTF.

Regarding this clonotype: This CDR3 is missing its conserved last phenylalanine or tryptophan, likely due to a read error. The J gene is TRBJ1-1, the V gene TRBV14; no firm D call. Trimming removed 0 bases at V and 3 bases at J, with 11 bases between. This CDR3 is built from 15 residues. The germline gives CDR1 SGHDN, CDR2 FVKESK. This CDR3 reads CASSQEYAVHTEAFS. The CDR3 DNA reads TGTGCCAGCAGCCAAGAATACGCCGTTCACACTGAAGCTTTCTCT.